This TCR beta chain was recorded in a study of cytomegalovirus exposure and HLA in healthy donors. Broader study findings: Immune exposure information comprised only CMV serostatus. While the bulk of TCR sequences proved rare, some public TCRs turned up in many donors.

This clone has more than one count but fewer than ten. Its antigen remains unknown. The study ran its PCR with 60 Vbeta and 13 Jbeta primers. Libraries were prepared by immunoSEQ multiplex PCR; TCRdb keeps only in-frame clonotypes and omits some of them. The sample consists of 200,000 to 300,000 clones, 70% to 90% of them appearing once. The receptor was derived from a woman aged 55-69 years in good health and CMV-seropositive. The sample was PBMCs.

CDR3: CASSGRLWANEKLFF. The CDR3, as DNA: TGCGCCAGCAGCGGCCGACTGTGGGCTAATGAAAAACTGTTTTTT. V and J are TRBV5-1 and TRBJ1-4, with no clear D. CDR1 and CDR2 from the germline V gene are SGHRS and YFSETQ. This CDR3 region has 15 residues. The V end was cut by 4 bases, the J end by 3 bases, with 13 bases between.